Listed below are T cell receptor beta chains from one sample, sequenced in a study of blood T cell repertoires in COVID-19. The method was immunoSEQ multiplex PCR; TCRdb's version includes in-frame clones alone and lacks a portion of them. Among about 75,000 clones listed, 80% to 95% were seen once. The sample consisted of peripheral blood. Source of these receptors: a human donor in a cohort sampled during active COVID-19. The CDR3 runs from the conserved cysteine through the conserved F or W. The D gene is left open where the match is weak. The size entry is marked missing in some rows and otherwise reads once, few, many or a size class.

d_gene	abundance	v_gene	j_gene	CDR3nt	CDR3aa
TRBD2	NA	TRBV6-1	TRBJ2-7	TGTGCCAGCAGTGCCCGGACTAGCGGGGGGCTGAGCTCCTACGAGCAGTACTTC	CASSARTSGGLSSYEQYF
NA	NA	TRBV2	TRBJ1-1	TGTGCCAGCAGTGCGTCAGGGTTAGTAGGAACTGAAGCTTTCTTT	CASSASGLVGTEAFF
NA	NA	TRBV6-5	TRBJ1-2	TGTGCCAGCAGTCTCGACGGGCAGGGGTATGGCTACACCTTC	CASSLDGQGYGYTF
TRBD1	NA	TRBV27	TRBJ1-3	TGTGCCAGCAGTTTACCCTCACGACAGGGCAACTCTGGAAACACCATATATTTT	CASSLPSRQGNSGNTIYF
TRBD1	few	TRBV10-1	TRBJ2-7	TGCGCCAGCAGTGCCGCGACAGGGTCCTACGAGCAGTACTTC	CASSAATGSYEQYF
TRBD1	NA	TRBV19	TRBJ2-3	TGTGCCAGTAGTACGGAAGGGGGCATAGATACGCAGTATTTT	CASSTEGGIDTQYF
NA	NA	TRBV18	TRBJ2-7	TGTGCCAGCTCAACCGACGGGAACTACGAGCAGTACTTC	CASSTDGNYEQYF
NA	NA	TRBV7-2	TRBJ2-3	TGTGCCAGCAGCTTCCTAGATCCGTTGGATACGCAGTATTTT	CASSFLDPLDTQYF
NA	NA	TRBV3-1/TRBV3-2	TRBJ1-2	TGTGCCAGCAGCCGTAGAAACAGGGACTATGGCTACACCTTC	CASSRRNRDYGYTF
NA	NA	TRBV25-1	TRBJ2-2	TGTGCCAGCAGTGTCCCGGGGGCCGGGGAGCTGTTTTTT	CASSVPGAGELFF
NA	NA	TRBV5-1	TRBJ2-3	TGCGCCAGCAGCTTGCAGGCTAGCCCCGGAGATACGCAGTATTTT	CASSLQASPGDTQYF
TRBD1	NA	TRBV12-3/TRBV12-4	TRBJ1-1	TGTGCCAGCAGCCCCACGGGACAGAGAGAAGCTTTCTTT	CASSPTGQREAFF
NA	NA	TRBV9	TRBJ2-1	TGTGCCAGCAGCGCTACGGGACATAGGACCCTCAATGAGCAGTTCTTC	CASSATGHRTLNEQFF
TRBD1	NA	TRBV18	TRBJ1-1	TGTGCCAGCTCACCACTATCGATCCAGGGGGCCGCAATGAACACTGAAGCTTTCTTT	CASSPLSIQGAAMNTEAFF